This T cell receptor (beta chain) was found in a study of T cell clones after liver transplantation. Profiling relied on immunoSEQ multiplex PCR, and the TCRdb table lists in-frame clones only, not all of them. Here the sample spans tens of thousands of clones, nearly 85% being singletons. The CDR3 consists of 15 residues. Trimming left V 5 bases short and J 2 bases short, with 14 bases between. Germline CDR1 and CDR2: SGHTA and FQGNSA. The chain is built from TRBV7-2 and TRBJ2-3, with D possibly matching TRBD1 (6 bases). The material sequenced was CD4+ T cells from blood, taken approximately 3.5 years after liver transplant. The receptor's source is a human patient who received a liver transplant. T cells may partly derive from the graft donor. CDR3 nucleotide sequence: TGTGCCAGCAGCCCGCAGGGGCTCAACACAGATACGCAGTATTTT. This translates into CASSPQGLNTDTQYF. Full variable domain (missing parts from reference TRBV7-2 and TRBJ2-3): GAGVSQSPSNKVTEKGKDVELRCDPISGHTALYWYRQSLGQGLEFLIYFQGNSAPDKSGLPSDRFSAERTGGSVSTLTIQRTQQEDSAVYLCASSPQGLNTDTQYFGPGTRLTVL.